This T cell receptor (beta chain) was sequenced for a study of blood T cell repertoires in COVID-19. The CDR3 has 13 amino acids. Germline values: CDR1 SGHNT, CDR2 YYREEE (reference sequence). Trimming stripped 3 bases from V and 10 bases from J, with 14 bases between. Method: immunoSEQ multiplex PCR; TCRdb's copy keeps in-frame clones and lacks some. The top ten clones hold over 12% of a sample with some 170,000 clones, 84% of them seen once. In this sample, this clone turned up once. The origin of this receptor is a man aged 45 to 65 who had recovered from COVID-19. The source material was PBMCs or T cells enriched from blood (not recorded which). The genes are TRBV5-4 and TRBJ2-1; D ambiguous. This CDR3 is CASSSESGLEQFF. The CDR3 bases are TGTGCCAGCAGCTCAGAGTCGGGTCTAGAGCAGTTCTTC.